Each of the 4 T cell receptor beta chains below was sequenced from the same sample in a study of blood T cell repertoires in COVID-19 (TCRdb year 2020). Libraries came from the immunoSEQ multiplex PCR assay. Imported from immuneACCESS, the table was reduced by TCRdb to in-frame sequences with V and J called. These copies leave out some clones; in studies compared against another copy, an unresolved V gene accounts for under half, and the cause of the remainder is not known. The sample table contains tens of thousands of clones; only one count was recorded for around 82% of them. The ten biggest clones cover approximately 7.7% of the sample. Sequencing was performed on peripheral blood. These receptors all come from a woman older than 75 with acute or convalescent COVID-19.

V is TRBV5-4 and J is TRBJ2-1; 8 bases map to TRBD2. Per germline, CDR1 SGHNT and CDR2 YYREEE (reference sequence). Trimming removed 4 bases from V and 6 bases from J; junction bases left unmatched: 9. This CDR3 comprises 15 residues. The CDR3 sequence: CASSRSGSSANEQFF. DNA for the CDR3: TGTGCCAGCAGCAGGAGCGGGAGTTCGGCCAATGAGCAGTTCTTC.

This clone showed up just once. The chain recombines TRBV5-1 with TRBJ2-7, with TRBD2 as a possible D gene (5 bases). V shed 4 bases and J shed 6 bases, with 14 bases lying between them. CDR3 length equals 13 residues. Per germline, CDR1 SGHRS and CDR2 YFSETQ. CDR3 in DNA: TGCGCCAGCAGCGAGGGTTCGTGGGCCGAGCAGTACTTC. The encoded protein is CASSEGSWAEQYF.

The rearrangement joins TRBV11-2 to TRBJ2-5; possibly TRBD1 for D (6 bases). CDR3 length equals 16 residues. With 3 bases removed from V and 0 bases from J, the gap between germline ends came to 14 bases. The germline CDR1 and CDR2 sequences are SGHAT and FQNNGV. The DNA of the CDR3 is TGTGCCAGCAGCTTTCATGTGAGGGGGAACCAAGAGACCCAGTACTTC. Protein: CASSFHVRGNQETQYF.

J is TRBJ2-3 and V is TRBV5-5; 7 bases are shared with TRBD1. Per germline, CDR1 SGHKS and CDR2 YYEKEE (reference sequence). Losses at the gene ends were 7 bases for V and 1 base for J; bases not matched to a gene: 6. The CDR3 has 14 residues. The CDR3 spells CASVEDRRTDTQYF. The CDR3 bases are TGTGCCAGCGTCGAGGACAGGCGCACAGATACGCAGTATTTT.